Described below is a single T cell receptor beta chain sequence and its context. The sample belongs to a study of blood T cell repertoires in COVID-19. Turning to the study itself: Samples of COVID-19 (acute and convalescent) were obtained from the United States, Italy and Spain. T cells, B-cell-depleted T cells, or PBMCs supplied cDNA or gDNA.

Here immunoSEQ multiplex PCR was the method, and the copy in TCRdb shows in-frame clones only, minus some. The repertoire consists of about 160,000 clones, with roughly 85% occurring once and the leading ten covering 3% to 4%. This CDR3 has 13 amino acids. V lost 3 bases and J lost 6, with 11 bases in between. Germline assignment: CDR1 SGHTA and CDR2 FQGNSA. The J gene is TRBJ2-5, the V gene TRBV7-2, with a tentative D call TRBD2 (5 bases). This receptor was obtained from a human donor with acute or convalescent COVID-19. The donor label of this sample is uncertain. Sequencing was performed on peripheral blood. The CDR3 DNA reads TGTGCCAGCAGCTTGTGGACTCTGCAGACCCAGTACTTC. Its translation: CASSLWTLQTQYF.